The clone carrying this TCR beta chain has only one observation. The antigen is not known. Per the germline V gene, CDR1 is SGHRS and CDR2 is YFSETQ. The CDR3 runs to 14 residues. Deletions cut 3 bases from V and 1 base from J, with 10 bases between. The sample is drawn from a study of early stage breast cancer tumors. At the level of the study: About 70% of the 16 invasive tumors were ER+, PR+ and HER2-.

This table comes from immunoSEQ multiplex PCR, and its TCRdb copy is limited to in-frame clones, with some not included. This sample yields fewer than 75,000 clones, of which 70% to 80% are seen a single time; roughly 3.5% belongs to the top ten. Study observations and caveats: Tumors had about 2.5-fold higher T cell density and higher clonality than adjacent normal breast tissue. Unsorted bulk genomic DNA sequencing lacked pairing and functional marker data.

This TCR was recovered from a person in their thirties with breast cancer. Sequencing input: blood. V gene TRBV5-1 combines with J gene TRBJ1-1, with D perhaps matching TRBD1 (6 bases). CDR3: CASSYEGQNTEAFF. For the CDR3, the DNA is TGCGCCAGCAGCTATGAGGGACAGAACACTGAAGCTTTCTTT.